Shown below are 10 T cell receptor beta chains from a single sample sequenced in a study of PD-L1 blockade in urothelial cancer listed by TCRdb under 2017. Library prep was done by the immunoSEQ multiplex PCR assay. TCRdb took this table from immuneACCESS and kept in-frame rearrangements with V and J called. Such tables lack part of the clones; where checked against another copy, unresolved V genes explain under half of the gap, and the rest is unexplained. Here the sample has under 20,000 clones; 75% to 90% occur a single time. Just under 6% of the sample belongs to the ten largest clones. The material sequenced was PBMCs, taken around atezolizumab (anti-PD-L1) treatment. Receptor source: a man in his forties or fifties with urothelial cancer.

The rearrangement links TRBV27 to TRBJ2-4; D unresolved. Germline V lookup: CDR1 MNHEY, CDR2 SMNVEV (reference sequence). The V end was cut by 6 bases, the J end by 4 bases, with 10 bases between. The CDR3 has 13 amino acids. CDR3 DNA sequence: TGTGCCAGCAGCAGTGGGCAGAAAAACATTCAGTACTTC. Residues: CASSSGQKNIQYF.

V is TRBV5-1 and J is TRBJ2-1; TRBD1 aligns across 12 bases. This CDR3 is 15 amino acids long. V gave up 7 bases and J gave up 8 bases; unmatched junction bases: 10. CDR1 is SGHRS and CDR2 is YFSETQ in the germline V gene. CDR3 residues: CASSPGTGGGDEQFF. In DNA form, the CDR3 reads TGCGCCAGCTCCCCTGGGACAGGGGGCGGGGATGAGCAGTTCTTC.

The chain carries TRBV27 and TRBJ1-1, with a weak D call TRBD1 (6 bases). CDR3 length equals 15 residues. The V end was cut by 3 bases, the J end by 6 bases, with 17 bases between. Germline V gives CDR1 MNHEY, CDR2 SMNVEV (reference sequence). The CDR3 loop is CASSLVMGARAEAFF. The CDR3 bases are TGTGCCAGCAGTTTGGTAATGGGGGCGCGCGCTGAAGCTTTCTTT.

V usage is TRBV27 and J usage is TRBJ2-7; tentatively, D is TRBD1 (5 bases). Per germline, CDR1 MNHEY and CDR2 SMNVEV (reference sequence). The V and J ends lost 5 bases and 6 bases respectively, with 14 bases between them. The CDR3 is 13 amino acids. As DNA, the CDR3 is TGTGCCAGCAGTCCACGACCGGACACCGAGCAGTACTTC. This gives the protein CASSPRPDTEQYF.

This clone has only a few counts. The chain links TRBV29-1 to TRBJ1-2; 7 nucleotides match TRBD1. This CDR3 is built from 11 residues. The ends lost 5 bases at V and 8 bases at J; junction bases unmatched: 5. CDR1 and CDR2 (germline): SQVTM, ANQGSEA. The CDR3 coding sequence is TGCAGCGTTCATACAGGGGTGGGCTACACCTTC. It yields the protein CSVHTGVGYTF.

This clone turned up a few times. This chain uses TRBV4-3 with TRBJ2-3; 7 bases map to TRBD1. Germline values: CDR1 LGHNA, CDR2 YSLEER. The CDR3 covers 16 residues. V was pared by 2 bases and J by 3 bases, with 8 bases of the junction left unmatched. The CDR3 loop reads CASSQIQGFRTDTQYF. The CDR3 region has the DNA TGCGCCAGCAGCCAAATACAGGGGTTTAGGACAGATACGCAGTATTTT.

This clone was detected a few times. The chain is built from TRBV5-8 and TRBJ1-2, with no clear D. CDR1 and CDR2 from the germline V gene are SGHTS and YDEGEE. The CDR3 extends over 14 amino acids. Trimming left V 1 base short and J 3 bases short, with 10 bases between. The CDR3 nucleotides are TGTGCCAGCAGCTTGTTGTTATCTCACTATGGCTACACCTTC. As protein: CASSLLLSHYGYTF.

The V call is TRBV5-4, the J call TRBJ2-7; 7 bases agree with TRBD1. The V segment lost 4 bases and the J segment 6 bases; nucleotides outside the gene matches: 10. The CDR3 loop spans 14 amino acids. Germline V gives CDR1 SGHNT, CDR2 YYREEE (reference sequence). The CDR3 region has the DNA TGTGCCAGCAGCAAGGAAAGACAGGGATCCGAGCAGTACTTC. Protein product: CASSKERQGSEQYF. Combining the CDR3 with reference TRBV5-4 and TRBJ2-7 gives the whole variable domain ETGVTQSPTHLIKTRGQQVTLRCSSQSGHNTVSWYQQALGQGPQFIFQYYREEENGRGNFPPRFSGLQFPNYSSELNVNALELDDSALYLCASSKERQGSEQYFGPGTRLTVT.

The chain links TRBV10-2 to TRBJ1-4; D is undetermined. Trimming removed 6 bases at V and 5 bases at J, with 10 bases between. Germline lookup yields CDR1 WSHSY and CDR2 SAAADI. The CDR3 runs 13 residues. CDR3 DNA: TGCGCCAGCAGACGTCCCGGGAATGAAAAACTGTTTTTT. Its protein product is CASRRPGNEKLFF.

The V and J genes are TRBV15 and TRBJ1-2; 8 bases are shared with TRBD1. The length of the CDR3 is 15 residues. Germline V gene sequence: CDR1 LNHNV, CDR2 YYDKDF (reference sequence). V shed 6 bases and J 4 bases; nucleotides not matched to a gene: 10. CDR3 coding DNA: TGTGCCACCAGAGGGGCAGGGGGCGGAGGCTATGGCTACACCTTC. Translated, it gives CATRGAGGGGYGYTF.